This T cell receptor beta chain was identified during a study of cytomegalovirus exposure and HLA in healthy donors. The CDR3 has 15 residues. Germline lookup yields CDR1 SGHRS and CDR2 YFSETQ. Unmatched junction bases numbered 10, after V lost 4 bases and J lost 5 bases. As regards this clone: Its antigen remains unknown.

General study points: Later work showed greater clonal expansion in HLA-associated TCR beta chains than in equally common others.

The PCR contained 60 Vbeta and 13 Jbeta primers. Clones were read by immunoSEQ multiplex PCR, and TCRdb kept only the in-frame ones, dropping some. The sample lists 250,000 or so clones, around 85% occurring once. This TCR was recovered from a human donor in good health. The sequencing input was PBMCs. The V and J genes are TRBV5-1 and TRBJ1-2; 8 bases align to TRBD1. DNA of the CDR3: TGCGCCAGCAGCAGTGGAGACAGGGGAGGATATGGCTACACCTTC. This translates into CASSSGDRGGYGYTF.